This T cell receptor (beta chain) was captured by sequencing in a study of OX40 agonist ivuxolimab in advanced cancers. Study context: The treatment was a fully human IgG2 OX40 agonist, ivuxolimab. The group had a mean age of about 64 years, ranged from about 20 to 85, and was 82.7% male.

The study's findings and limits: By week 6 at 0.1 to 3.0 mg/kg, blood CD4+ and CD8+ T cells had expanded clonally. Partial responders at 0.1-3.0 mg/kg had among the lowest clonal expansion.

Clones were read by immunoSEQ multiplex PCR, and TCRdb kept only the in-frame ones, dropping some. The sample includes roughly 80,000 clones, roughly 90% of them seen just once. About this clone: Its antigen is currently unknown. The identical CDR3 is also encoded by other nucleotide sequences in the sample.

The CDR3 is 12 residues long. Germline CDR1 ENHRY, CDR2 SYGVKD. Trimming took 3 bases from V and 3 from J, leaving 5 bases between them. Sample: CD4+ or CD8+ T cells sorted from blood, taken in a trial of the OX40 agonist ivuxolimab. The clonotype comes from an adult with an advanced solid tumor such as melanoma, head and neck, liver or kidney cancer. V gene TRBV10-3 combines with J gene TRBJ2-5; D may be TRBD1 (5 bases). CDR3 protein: CAISEGEETQYF. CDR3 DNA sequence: TGTGCCATCAGTGAAGGGGAAGAGACCCAGTACTTC.